The sequence of this TCR beta chain was determined in a study of cytomegalovirus exposure and HLA in healthy donors. Method: immunoSEQ multiplex PCR; TCRdb's copy keeps in-frame clones and lacks some. The repertoire holds more than 300,000 clones, with about nine tenths as singletons. Only one count was recorded for this clone. Sequenced sample: PBMCs. The source of this sequence is a woman under 30 in good health and CMV-seronegative.

CDR3 DNA sequence: TGTGCCAGCAGTTCCCGCCGGGGGGGGAGTGAAGCTTTCTTT. It codes for CASSSRRGGSEAFF. This chain connects TRBV6-5 to TRBJ1-1; a possible D gene is TRBD1 (5 bases). The V end lost 4 bases, the J end lost 7 bases, and 16 bases lay between the germline ends. The CDR3 runs 14 residues. Germline V CDR1 and CDR2: MNHEY, SVGAGI.